Presented here are 6 T cell receptor beta chains from one specimen sequenced in a study of T cell responses to AZD1222 COVID-19 vaccine. Libraries were prepared by immunoSEQ multiplex PCR; TCRdb keeps only in-frame clonotypes and omits some of them. The sample has 120,000 or so clones, roughly 90% seen once. Here the sequenced sample was peripheral blood, taken on day 0 of AZD1222 vaccination. Receptors originate from an adult in good health.

V usage is TRBV9 and J usage is TRBJ1-1; D is unclear. The CDR3 is made up of 15 amino acids. CDR1 is SGDLS, CDR2 YYNGEE, per germline. Trimming removed 0 bases from V and 1 base from J, with 10 bases in between. CDR3 nucleotide sequence: TGTGCCAGCAGCGTAGGATGGTCAGAGAACACTGAAGCTTTCTTT. It specifies CASSVGWSENTEAFF.

The chain couples TRBV27 to TRBJ1-2, with TRBD1 identical over 9 bases. Germline trimming cut 5 bases from V and 2 bases from J; bases unmatched to any gene: 3. This CDR3 has 14 residues. Germline assignment: CDR1 MNHEY and CDR2 SMNVEV (reference sequence). The CDR3 sequence is CASSLDRGNYGYTF. CDR3 nucleotides: TGTGCCAGCAGTCTAGACAGGGGGAACTATGGCTACACCTTC.

This clone has more than one count but fewer than ten. The CDR3 region has the DNA TGTGCCAGCAGCGTTTACTCCGAGGGTCCCTTCAGCGGCTACACCTTC. Translating it yields CASSVYSEGPFSGYTF. This sequence joins TRBV9 and TRBJ1-2; D gene ambiguous. Trimming left V 2 bases short and J 8 bases short, with 22 bases between. Germline assignment: CDR1 SGDLS and CDR2 YYNGEE. CDR3 size: 16 residues. Full variable domain (outside the CDR3, taken from reference TRBV9 and TRBJ1-2): DSGVTQTPKHLITATGQRVTLRCSPRSGDLSVYWYQQSLDQGLQFLIQYYNGEERAKGNILERFSAQQFPDLHSELNLSSLELGDSALYFCASSVYSEGPFSGYTFGSGTRLTVV.

The J gene is TRBJ1-2, the V gene TRBV7-2; possibly TRBD1 for D (5 bases). Per germline, CDR1 SGHTA and CDR2 FQGNSA. V lost 2 bases and J 4 bases, leaving 8 bases between the germline ends. The CDR3 consists of 13 residues. CDR3 coding DNA: TGTGCCAGCAGCTTACAGGGAGGCTATGGCTACACCTTC. Its protein is CASSLQGGYGYTF.

This clone was found a few times. This chain links TRBV3-1 (or the pseudogene TRBV3-2) with TRBJ2-3; TRBD2 aligns across 15 bases. The germline gives CDR1 LGHDT, CDR2 YNNKEL (reference sequence). J was trimmed by 1 base and V by 4 bases; bases with no gene match: 3. The CDR3 spans 17 residues. CDR3 sequence reads: CASSRTSGGVGTDTQYF. For the CDR3, the DNA is TGTGCCAGCAGCCGGACTAGCGGGGGGGTTGGCACAGATACGCAGTATTTT.

The chain combines TRBV19 with TRBJ1-6, with D perhaps TRBD1 (5 bases). Germline V CDR1 and CDR2: LNHDA, SQIVND (reference sequence). The V gene lost 7 bases and the J gene lost 10 bases, with 17 bases spanning the gap. CDR3 length equals 14 residues. The CDR3 DNA follows: TGTGCCAGTACCACGACCAGGGAAGGATCACCCCTCCACTTT. This sequence encodes CASTTTREGSPLHF.